This entry lists 19 T cell receptor beta chains sequenced from one sample in a study of technical replicates of blood from a few donors. The protocol was immunoSEQ multiplex PCR, while the TCRdb copy is restricted to in-frame clones and leaves out a portion. The top ten clones hold 0.3% to 0.35% of a sample with tens of thousands of clones, just under 95% of them seen once. The specimen was T cells isolated from PBMCs. These receptor sequences come from a human donor in good health.

The V gene is TRBV25-1, the J gene TRBJ2-7; D perhaps matches TRBD1 (6 bases). Germline V gene lookup returns CDR1 MGHDK and CDR2 SYGVNS. Trimming took 5 bases from V and 3 from J, leaving 17 bases between them. The CDR3 runs 15 residues. Here the CDR3 DNA reads TGTGCCAGCAGTTACCCTGAACAGGGACACTACGAGCAGTACTTC. Translating gives CASSYPEQGHYEQYF.

This clone was seen only a few times. The V gene is TRBV10-2, the J gene TRBJ2-7; possible D gene TRBD2, 7 bases. The germline V gene has CDR1 WSHSY and CDR2 SAAADI. The germline V and J ends were trimmed by 3 bases and 3 bases, with 9 bases remaining between them. The length of the CDR3 is 13 residues. CDR3 loop: CASSEGGVYEQYF. As DNA, the CDR3 is TGCGCCAGCAGTGAAGGGGGGGTCTACGAGCAGTACTTC.

The CDR3: CASGLVPRGLDTGELFF. The CDR3, as DNA: TGTGCTAGTGGTTTGGTACCTAGGGGATTGGACACCGGGGAGCTGTTTTTT. The chain uses TRBV12-5 and TRBJ2-2; D perhaps matches TRBD1 (5 bases). The germline V gene has CDR1 LGHNT and CDR2 FRNRAP. V lost 0 bases and J lost 3, with 14 bases in between. The CDR3 is made up of 17 amino acids.

The chain couples TRBV6-1 to TRBJ1-1, with TRBD1 matching over 8 bases. CDR3 length: 14 residues. Losses at the gene ends were 2 bases for V and 5 bases for J; bases not matched to a gene: 4. CDR1 is MNHNS, CDR2 SASEGT, per germline. The CDR3 bases are TGTGCCAGCAGTGAAAACAGGGGGTGGACTGAAGCTTTCTTT. Translation gives CASSENRGWTEAFF.

This clone has just one count. The chain links TRBV5-1 to TRBJ1-1; maybe TRBD1 (6 bases). The CDR3 consists of 13 residues. CDR1 is SGHRS, CDR2 YFSETQ, per germline. V lost 4 bases, J lost 6 bases, and 13 bases lay in between. CDR3 sequence: CASSPDRPAEAFF. As DNA, the CDR3 is TGCGCCAGCAGCCCCGACAGGCCCGCTGAAGCTTTCTTT.

The chain links TRBV7-3 to TRBJ1-2; TRBD1 matches at 9 bases. Germline V lookup: CDR1 SGHTA, CDR2 FQGTGA. The CDR3 consists of 13 residues. Unmatched junction bases numbered 4, after V lost 3 bases and J lost 8 bases. The CDR3 protein is CASSFTGGQGYTF. In DNA, the CDR3 is TGTGCCAGCAGCTTTACAGGGGGCCAAGGCTACACCTTC.

The V gene is TRBV6-5, the J gene TRBJ2-7, with TRBD2 matching over 7 bases. This CDR3 has 14 residues. In germline, CDR1 is MNHEY, CDR2 SVGAGI. Trimming took 0 bases from V and 2 from J; bases not matched to a gene: 1. The CDR3 DNA reads TGTGCCAGCAGTTACTCGACTAGCCCCTACGAGCAGTACTTC. This encodes CASSYSTSPYEQYF.

The rearrangement joins TRBV7-9 to TRBJ2-3; D uncertain. V dropped 5 bases and J dropped 0 bases, with 9 bases sitting between them. Germline-derived CDR1 and CDR2 are SEHNR and FQNEAQ (reference sequence). The CDR3 has 14 amino acids. CDR3 residues: CASSGTPSTDTQYF. The CDR3 bases are TGTGCCAGCAGCGGCACCCCGAGCACAGATACGCAGTATTTT.

This sequence joins TRBV11-2 and TRBJ2-7; 7 nucleotides align to TRBD1. Germline assignment: CDR1 SGHAT and CDR2 FQNNGV. Trimming at V came to 2 bases and at J to 1 base, leaving 11 bases not matched to a gene. CDR3 length: 17 amino acids. CDR3 residues: CASSLNLGQALSYEQYF. CDR3 nucleotides: TGTGCCAGCAGCTTAAACCTCGGACAGGCCTTATCCTACGAGCAGTACTTC.

The rearrangement joins TRBV11-2 to TRBJ2-7; a possible D gene is TRBD1 (6 bases). CDR1 and CDR2 from the germline V gene are SGHAT and FQNNGV. The V end lost 0 bases, the J end lost 4 bases, and 13 bases lay between the germline ends. CDR3 length: 15 amino acids. CDR3 sequence: CASSLEFGQLYEQYF. CDR3 coding DNA: TGTGCCAGCAGCTTAGAGTTTGGACAGCTATACGAGCAGTACTTC.

The chain is built from TRBV28 and TRBJ2-1; 7 bases are shared with TRBD2. The length of the CDR3 is 13 residues. The V segment lost 4 bases and the J segment 7 bases; nucleotides outside the gene matches: 4. Germline CDR1 is MDHEN and CDR2 is SYDVKM. The DNA for the CDR3 is TGTGCCAGCAGTTCGGGGCGGGGGAATGAGCAGTTCTTC. Amino acids: CASSSGRGNEQFF.

Remarks on this clone: This CDR3 fails to terminate in the conserved phenylalanine or tryptophan, so it likely reflects a read error. The DNA is omitted, as the CDR3 cannot be located on it reliably, and the CDR3 follows TCRdb's listing. V gene TRBV10-1 combines with J gene TRBJ1-1; no check of the table's D call, TRBD1, against the DNA was made. The length of the CDR3 is 10 amino acids, counting both ends. From germline, CDR1 is WNHNN and CDR2 SYGVQD (reference sequence). The CDR3 sequence is CASSQTDREA.

V gene TRBV11-2 combines with J gene TRBJ2-7; possible D gene TRBD2, 5 bases. The germline V gene encodes CDR1 SGHAT and CDR2 FQNNGV. This CDR3 contains 16 residues. V was shortened by 2 bases and J by 1 base, with 15 bases between the two germline ends. The CDR3 nucleotides are TGTGCCAGCAGCTTACCCCCAGGCGGGCTTTCCTACGAGCAGTACTTC. Amino acids: CASSLPPGGLSYEQYF.

The rearrangement links TRBV19 to TRBJ1-3; 8 positions match TRBD1. CDR1 and CDR2 (germline): LNHDA, SQIVND (reference sequence). The CDR3 spans 13 residues. V shed 8 bases and J 6 bases; nucleotides not matched to a gene: 6. The CDR3 is CASSGTGLNTIYF. CDR3 DNA sequence: TGTGCCAGTTCCGGGACAGGATTAAACACCATATATTTT. Looking up the rest from reference TRBV19 and TRBJ1-3 gives the full variable domain: DGGITQSPKYLFRKEGQNVTLSCEQNLNHDAMYWYRQDPGQGLRLIYYSQIVNDFQKGDIAEGYSVSREKKESFPLTVTSAQKNPTAFYLCASSGTGLNTIYFGEGSWLTVV.

The rearrangement uses TRBV6-5 and TRBJ1-1; the D gene is possibly TRBD1 (6 bases). CDR1 is MNHEY and CDR2 is SVGAGI in the germline V gene. V lost 4 bases, J lost 4 bases, and 10 bases lay in between. The CDR3 spans 13 residues. The CDR3 region is CASSSGQTTEAFF. CDR3 DNA: TGTGCCAGCAGTTCCGGACAGACCACTGAAGCTTTCTTT.

The V and J genes are TRBV19 and TRBJ2-7, with 8 bases lining up with TRBD1. This CDR3 is 16 amino acids long. Germline V lookup: CDR1 LNHDA, CDR2 SQIVND (reference sequence). V lost 0 bases, J lost 2 bases, and 6 bases stayed unmatched. CDR3 in DNA: TGTGCCAGTAGTATAGACCGAAGGACAGGGACCTACGAGCAGTACTTC. As protein: CASSIDRRTGTYEQYF.

In regard to this clone: No DNA is shown, since the ends of the CDR3 on it are uncertain; the CDR3 is the one TCRdb lists. J is TRBJ2-2 and V is TRBV19; TRBD2 is taken as the D call from the table, unchecked against the DNA. From its first to its last residue, the CDR3 has 14 amino acids. Germline V gene sequence: CDR1 LNHDA, CDR2 SQIVND (reference sequence). The chain's CDR3 is CASTSGREFGELFF.

The chain joins TRBV27 to TRBJ1-2, with TRBD1 as a possible D gene (5 bases). This CDR3 has 13 residues. Trimming took 4 bases from V and 6 from J, leaving 12 bases between them. In germline, CDR1 is MNHEY, CDR2 SMNVEV (reference sequence). CDR3 region: CASSSGGGDGYTF. Written as DNA, the CDR3 is TGTGCCAGCAGTTCCGGGGGAGGGGATGGCTACACCTTC.

This chain's CDR3 is CASKVSEPNEQFF. As DNA, the CDR3 is TGTGCCAGCAAAGTTAGCGAGCCTAATGAGCAGTTCTTC. V and J are TRBV2 and TRBJ2-1, with D possibly TRBD2 on 5 matching bases. This CDR3 spans 13 amino acids. Trimming stripped 7 bases from V and 7 bases from J, with 14 bases between. CDR1 SNHLY and CDR2 FYNNEI come from the germline V gene.